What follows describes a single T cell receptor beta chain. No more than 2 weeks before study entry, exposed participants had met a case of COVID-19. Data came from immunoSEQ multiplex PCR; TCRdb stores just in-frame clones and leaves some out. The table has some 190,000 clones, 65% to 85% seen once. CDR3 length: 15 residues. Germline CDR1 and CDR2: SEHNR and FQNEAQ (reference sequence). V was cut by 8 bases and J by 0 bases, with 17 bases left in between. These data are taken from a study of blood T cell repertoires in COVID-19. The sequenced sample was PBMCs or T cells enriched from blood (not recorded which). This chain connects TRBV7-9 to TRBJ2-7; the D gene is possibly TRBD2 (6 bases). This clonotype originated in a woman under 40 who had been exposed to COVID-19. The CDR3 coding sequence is TGTGCCAGCCGGACGGCGGGGACGAGCTCCTACGAGCAGTACTTC. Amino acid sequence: CASRTAGTSSYEQYF.